This TCR beta chain was observed in a study of cytomegalovirus exposure and HLA in healthy donors. With 60 Vbeta and 13 Jbeta primers, the PCR was carried out. TCRdb's copy holds only in-frame clones and misses some; the assay was immunoSEQ multiplex PCR. The sample contains under 65,000 clones, about 80% of which appear only once. On this clone: The antigen is unknown.

Germline CDR1 MGHRA, CDR2 YSYEKL. V lost 1 base, J lost 4 bases, and 14 bases lay in between. This CDR3 spans 16 amino acids. Study observations and caveats: Looking again later, the authors saw that most CMV-associated TCR beta chains seemed HLA-restricted. In a later analysis, TCR beta V- and J-gene trimming showed a link to a missense DCLRE1C variant.

Sequenced input: PBMCs. The sequence was obtained from a middle-aged man in good health and CMV-seronegative. The gene calls are TRBV4-1 and TRBJ1-5; D not resolved. CDR3 sequence: CASSQADISGNQPQHF. The CDR3 DNA reads as TGCGCCAGCAGCCAAGCCGACATAAGTGGAAATCAGCCCCAGCATTTT.